This is a list of T cell receptor beta chains from one sample in a study of T cells in localized non-small cell lung cancer. Repertoires were generated with immunoSEQ multiplex PCR, while TCRdb's copy carries only in-frame clones and drops some. The table has 35,000 to 50,000 clones, roughly 80% seen once; the top ten hold about 32%. Sequences were derived from PBMCs, sampled before any cancer treatment. The receptor source for this set is a woman aged 40 to 75 with stage II squamous cell lung carcinoma. Each CDR3 is given with its conserved first and last residue. The D gene is left open where the match is weak.

j_call: TRBJ2-5; v_call: TRBV27; d_call: .; cdr3_length: 13; cdr3_aa: CASSLSHWETQYF; cdr3_nt: TGTGCCAGCAGTTTATCCCATTGGGAGACCCAGTACTTC
j_call: TRBJ2-3; v_call: TRBV15; d_call: .; cdr3_length: 14; cdr3_aa: CATSSPPRTDTQYF; cdr3_nt: TGTGCCACCAGCAGCCCCCCGCGCACAGATACGCAGTATTTT
j_call: TRBJ2-1; v_call: TRBV11-2; d_call: TRBD1; cdr3_length: 16; cdr3_aa: CASSPGQGYSYNEQFF; cdr3_nt: TGTGCCAGCAGCCCCGGACAGGGGTACTCCTACAATGAGCAGTTCTTC
j_call: TRBJ1-5; v_call: TRBV2; d_call: .; cdr3_length: 15; cdr3_aa: CASSELGQWDQPQHF; cdr3_nt: TGTGCCAGCAGTGAGCTGGGACAATGGGATCAGCCCCAGCATTTT
j_call: TRBJ2-1; v_call: TRBV4-2; d_call: .; cdr3_length: 16; cdr3_aa: CASSQAPGRSWDEQFF; cdr3_nt: TGTGCCAGCAGCCAAGCCCCGGGACGATCTTGGGATGAGCAGTTCTTC
j_call: TRBJ2-7; v_call: TRBV5-8; d_call: .; cdr3_length: 14; cdr3_aa: CASRSWGDSYEQYF; cdr3_nt: TGTGCCAGCAGGTCGTGGGGTGATTCCTACGAGCAGTACTTC
j_call: TRBJ1-2; v_call: TRBV7-2; d_call: TRBD1; cdr3_length: 16; cdr3_aa: CASSSGTAALNYGYTF; cdr3_nt: TGTGCCAGCAGCTCGGGGACAGCCGCCCTTAACTATGGCTACACCTTC
j_call: TRBJ1-1; v_call: TRBV6-1; d_call: .; cdr3_length: 15; cdr3_aa: CASSEFRVRDTEAFF; cdr3_nt: TGTGCCAGCAGTGAATTCCGCGTTCGGGACACTGAAGCTTTCTTT
j_call: TRBJ2-1; v_call: TRBV5-6; d_call: TRBD1; cdr3_length: 16; cdr3_aa: CASSFWTGHSQNEQFF; cdr3_nt: TGTGCCAGCAGCTTCTGGACAGGGCATAGTCAGAATGAGCAGTTCTTC
j_call: TRBJ2-3; v_call: TRBV19; d_call: .; cdr3_length: 14; cdr3_aa: CASSSQGPGDTQYF; cdr3_nt: TGTGCCAGTAGTAGCCAGGGTCCTGGAGATACGCAGTATTTT
j_call: TRBJ1-3; v_call: TRBV6-6; d_call: .; cdr3_length: 15; cdr3_aa: CASSYTALSGNTIYF; cdr3_nt: TGTGCCAGCAGTTACACAGCTCTCTCTGGAAACACCATATATTTT
j_call: TRBJ1-6; v_call: TRBV7-9; d_call: .; cdr3_length: 13; cdr3_aa: CASGLDGNSPLHF; cdr3_nt: TGTGCCAGCGGACTCGACGGAAATTCACCCCTCCACTTT
j_call: TRBJ2-7; v_call: TRBV14; d_call: .; cdr3_length: 16; cdr3_aa: CASSQDTTYRDYEQYF; cdr3_nt: TGTGCCAGCAGCCAAGATACGACTTACCGGGACTACGAGCAGTACTTC